This T cell receptor (beta chain) was found in a study of identifying expanded T cells in peripheral blood. Of note for this clone: What it recognizes is unknown.

Collection occurred without any documented infections or immune events in donors. Some clones are missing from TCRdb's copy, which holds only in-frame ones; the method was immunoSEQ multiplex PCR. The table lists about 94,000 clones, around 90% of them singletons. Study outcomes and limitations: Differentially abundant clones: 1 to 1.5 between replicates, 16.4 at 2 to 3 weeks, around 20 at four. Roughly 2-week clone count variance significantly increased as total template count grew.

The CDR3 has 13 amino acids. Trimming removed 5 bases at V and 2 bases at J, with 9 bases between. The germline V gene has CDR1 LNHDA and CDR2 SQIVND (reference sequence). The TCR sequence derives from a person between 18 and 75 years old in good health. Input material: blood. The chain recombines TRBV19 with TRBJ1-1; a weak D match, TRBD1 (6 bases). The CDR3 region is CASSPQGNTEAFF. The CDR3 DNA reads as TGTGCCAGTAGTCCACAGGGTAACACTGAAGCTTTCTTT.